This T cell receptor (beta chain) was identified in a study of blood T cell repertoires in COVID-19. The overall study: T cells, B-cell-depleted T cells, or PBMCs provided the cDNA or gDNA that served as material.

Between the trimmed V and J ends, which lost 3 bases and 0 bases, there was a span of 5 bases. Germline-derived CDR1 and CDR2 are KGHSH and LQKENI. CDR3 size: 13 residues. Source study methods: Reference gene primer amplification yielded estimated nucleated cell counts. Assay used: immunoSEQ multiplex PCR; TCRdb lists only in-frame clones, some missing. Clone size and the V and J calls come from that table; the DNA yielded D and trimming. Of under 200,000 clones in the sample, roughly 85% are singletons; the top ten hold 0.85% to 1.2%. The chain couples TRBV18 to TRBJ1-2; tentatively, D is TRBD1 (5 bases). Sequenced material: peripheral blood. This clonotype was sampled from a middle-aged man with acute or convalescent COVID-19. The CDR3: CASSPTANYGYTF. The CDR3 DNA sequence: TGTGCCAGCTCACCGACAGCTAACTATGGCTACACCTTC.